Sequencing of this T cell receptor beta chain was carried out in a study of blood T cell repertoires in COVID-19. Across the whole study: Sources were T cells, B-cell-depleted T cells, or PBMCs; the material itself was cDNA or gDNA.

This CDR3 is 12 amino acids long. Trimming took off 4 bases at V and 4 bases at J, with 6 bases between the two ends. From germline, CDR1 is MDHEN and CDR2 SYDVKM. Followed longitudinally, the Seattle patients had been enrolled during active infection. Generated by immunoSEQ multiplex PCR, the TCRdb table keeps only in-frame clones and is missing some. The table lists approximately 120,000 clones, 81% of them singletons. Sequenced: peripheral blood. This receptor was identified in a man aged 25-45 years with COVID-19, enrolled during active disease. The chain is built from TRBV28 and TRBJ2-3; D gene ambiguous. The CDR3 here is CASSSLADTQYF. CDR3 in DNA: TGTGCCAGCAGTTCCCTAGCAGATACGCAGTATTTT.